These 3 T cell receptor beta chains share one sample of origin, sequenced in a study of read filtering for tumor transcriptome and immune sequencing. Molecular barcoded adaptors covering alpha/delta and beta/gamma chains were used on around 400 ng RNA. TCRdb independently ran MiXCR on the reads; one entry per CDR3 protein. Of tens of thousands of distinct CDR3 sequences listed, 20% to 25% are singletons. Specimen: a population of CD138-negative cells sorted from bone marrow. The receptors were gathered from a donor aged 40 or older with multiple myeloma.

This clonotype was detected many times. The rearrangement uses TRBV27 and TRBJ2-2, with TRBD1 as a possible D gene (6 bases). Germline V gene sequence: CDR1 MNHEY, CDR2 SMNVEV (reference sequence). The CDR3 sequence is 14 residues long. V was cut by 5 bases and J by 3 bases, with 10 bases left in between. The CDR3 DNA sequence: TGTGCCAGCAGTCTAACAGGGTACACCGGGGAGCTGTTTTTT. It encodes CASSLTGYTGELFF.

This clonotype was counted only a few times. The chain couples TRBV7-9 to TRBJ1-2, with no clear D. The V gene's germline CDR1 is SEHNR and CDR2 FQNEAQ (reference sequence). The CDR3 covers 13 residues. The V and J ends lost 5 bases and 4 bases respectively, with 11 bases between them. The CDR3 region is CASSPGAAYGYTF. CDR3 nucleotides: TGTGCCAGCAGCCCTGGTGCGGCCTATGGCTACACCTTC.

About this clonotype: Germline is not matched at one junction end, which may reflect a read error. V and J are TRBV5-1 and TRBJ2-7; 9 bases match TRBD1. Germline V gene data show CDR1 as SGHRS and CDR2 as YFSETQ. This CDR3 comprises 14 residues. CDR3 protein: CASCLTGGFNEQYF. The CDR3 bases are TGTGCCAGCTGCTTGACAGGGGGGTTCAACGAGCAGTACTTC.